This T cell receptor beta chain was obtained from a study of T cell responses to AZD1222 COVID-19 vaccine. Method: immunoSEQ multiplex PCR; TCRdb's copy keeps in-frame clones and lacks some. The repertoire includes about 120,000 clones, roughly four fifths of them detected once, and about 9.4% sits in the top ten. Findings and limits, study-wide: AZD1222 recipients seropositive at baseline numbered only six or seven.

As regards this clone: Its target is not known.

Per the germline V gene, CDR1 is SGDLS and CDR2 is YYNGEE. With 2 bases removed from V and 0 bases from J, the gap between germline ends came to 5 bases. The CDR3 is 13 amino acids. This specimen consisted of peripheral blood, obtained on day 0 of AZD1222 vaccination. This clonotype originated in an adult in good health. The chain carries TRBV9 and TRBJ1-1; D unclear. CDR3 in amino acids: CASSVHMNTEAFF. The CDR3 nucleotides are TGTGCCAGCAGCGTCCACATGAACACTGAAGCTTTCTTT.